Below, one T cell receptor (beta chain) is given with its context. Antigen unknown. Clones were sequenced by immunoSEQ multiplex PCR, and TCRdb holds only the in-frame ones, with some missing. The sample carries around 12,000 clones, under 70% recorded once. The sample comes from a study of T cell repertoires in urothelial bladder cancer. Overall study: The approximately twelve resected lesions were three cT0, three cTa, three cT1 and three cT2 or greater.

Study findings and constraints: Carcinoma specimens had fewer T cells than benign specimens. Carcinoma specimens had median 2% tumor infiltrating lymphocytes, benign 12%. One T-cell clone reached up to roughly 15% of carcinoma infiltrating lymphocytes.

CDR3 length equals 17 residues. Trimming shortened V by 3 bases and J by 0 bases, and 15 bases separated the two germline ends. From germline, CDR1 is SGHTA and CDR2 FQGTGA. V is TRBV7-3 and J is TRBJ1-3; TRBD1 is a possible D gene (6 bases). The specimen was tumor-infiltrating cells from bladder cancer. This sequence originates from a human donor with a benign inflammatory bladder lesion. CDR3 sequence (DNA): TGTGCCAGCAGCTTGCCCGGGGGGGGCAGCTCTGGAAACACCATATATTTT. Amino acids: CASSLPGGGSSGNTIYF. Combining the CDR3 with reference TRBV7-3 and TRBJ1-3 gives the whole variable domain GAGVSQTPSNKVTEKGKYVELRCDPISGHTALYWYRQSLGQGPEFLIYFQGTGAADDSGLPNDRFFAVRPEGSVSTLKIQRTERGDSAVYLCASSLPGGGSSGNTIYFGEGSWLTVV.